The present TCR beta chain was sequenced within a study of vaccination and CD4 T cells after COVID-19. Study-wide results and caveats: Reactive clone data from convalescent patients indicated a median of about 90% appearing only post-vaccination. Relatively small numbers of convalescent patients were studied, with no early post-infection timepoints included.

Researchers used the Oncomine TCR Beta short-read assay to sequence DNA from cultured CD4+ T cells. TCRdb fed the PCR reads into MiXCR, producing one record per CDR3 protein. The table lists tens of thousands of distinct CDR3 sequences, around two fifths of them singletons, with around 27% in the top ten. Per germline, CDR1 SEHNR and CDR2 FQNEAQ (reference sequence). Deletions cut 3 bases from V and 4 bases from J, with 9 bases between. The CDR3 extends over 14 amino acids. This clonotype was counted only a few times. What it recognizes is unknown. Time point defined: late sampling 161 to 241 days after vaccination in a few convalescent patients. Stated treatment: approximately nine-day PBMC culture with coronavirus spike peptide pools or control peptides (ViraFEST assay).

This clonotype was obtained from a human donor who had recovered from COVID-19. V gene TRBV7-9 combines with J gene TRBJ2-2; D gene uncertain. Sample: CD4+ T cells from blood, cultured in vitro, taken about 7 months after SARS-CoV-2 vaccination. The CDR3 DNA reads TGTGCCAGCAGCTTTGGGGTCGGCACCGGGGAGCTGTTTTTT. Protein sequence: CASSFGVGTGELFF.